This TCR beta chain appears in the sequencing data of a study of blood T cell repertoires in COVID-19. In the study overall: Specimens from acute and convalescent COVID-19 originated in the United States, Italy and Spain.

Per the study methods: Estimates of nucleated cell counts were drawn from the amplification of reference gene primers. Libraries were prepared by immunoSEQ multiplex PCR; TCRdb keeps only in-frame clonotypes and omits some of them. That table supplies the V and J calls and clone size; D and trimming were determined from the DNA. The table lists about 310,000 clones, around 87% of them singletons. CDR3 length equals 12 residues. The germline gives CDR1 MNHEY, CDR2 SVGAGI. V was pared by 8 bases and J by 9 bases, with 14 bases between. Sample: peripheral blood. The sequence came from a middle-aged woman with COVID-19, enrolled during active disease. The V gene is TRBV6-5, the J gene TRBJ2-4, with D possibly matching TRBD1 (6 bases). The CDR3 loop is CASQATGLIQYF. CDR3 coding DNA: TGTGCCAGCCAGGCGACAGGTCTCATTCAGTACTTC.